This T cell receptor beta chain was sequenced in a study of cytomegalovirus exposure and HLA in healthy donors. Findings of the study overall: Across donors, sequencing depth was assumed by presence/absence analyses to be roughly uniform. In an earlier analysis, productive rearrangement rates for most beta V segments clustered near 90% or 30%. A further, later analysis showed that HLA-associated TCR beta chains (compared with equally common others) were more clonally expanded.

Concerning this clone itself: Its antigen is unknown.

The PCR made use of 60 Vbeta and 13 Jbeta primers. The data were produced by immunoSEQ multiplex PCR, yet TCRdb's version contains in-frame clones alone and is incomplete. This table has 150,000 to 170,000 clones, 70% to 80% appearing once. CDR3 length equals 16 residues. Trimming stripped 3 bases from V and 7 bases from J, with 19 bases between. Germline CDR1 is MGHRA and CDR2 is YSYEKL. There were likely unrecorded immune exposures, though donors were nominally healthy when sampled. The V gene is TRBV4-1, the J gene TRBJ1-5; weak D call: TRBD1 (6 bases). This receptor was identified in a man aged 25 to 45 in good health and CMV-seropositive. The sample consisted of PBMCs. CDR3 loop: CASSHTGEGRGQPQHF. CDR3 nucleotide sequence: TGCGCCAGCAGCCATACGGGGGAGGGGAGGGGGCAGCCCCAGCATTTT.